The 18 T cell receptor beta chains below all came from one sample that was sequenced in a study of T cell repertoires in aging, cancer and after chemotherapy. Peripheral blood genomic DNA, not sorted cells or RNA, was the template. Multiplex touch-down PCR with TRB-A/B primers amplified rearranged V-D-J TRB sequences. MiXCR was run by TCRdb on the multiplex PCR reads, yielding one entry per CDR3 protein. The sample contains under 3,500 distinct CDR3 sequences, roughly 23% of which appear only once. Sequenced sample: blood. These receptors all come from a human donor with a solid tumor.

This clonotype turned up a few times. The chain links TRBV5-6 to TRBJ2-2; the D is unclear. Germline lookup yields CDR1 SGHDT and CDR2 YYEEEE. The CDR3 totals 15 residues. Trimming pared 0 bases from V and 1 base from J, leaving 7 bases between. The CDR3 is CASSLGPMNTGELFF. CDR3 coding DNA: TGTGCCAGCAGCTTGGGGCCGATGAACACCGGGGAGCTGTTTTTT.

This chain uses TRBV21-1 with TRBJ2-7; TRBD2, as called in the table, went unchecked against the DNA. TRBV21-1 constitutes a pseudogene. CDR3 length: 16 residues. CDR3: CASSKARLAGAYEQYF. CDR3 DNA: TGTGCCAGCAGCAAAGCGCGGCTAGCGGGCGCCTACGAGCAGTACTTC.

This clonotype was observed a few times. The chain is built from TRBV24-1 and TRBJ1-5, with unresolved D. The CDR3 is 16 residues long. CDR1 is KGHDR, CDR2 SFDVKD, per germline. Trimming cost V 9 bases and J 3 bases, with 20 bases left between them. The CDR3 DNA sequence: TGTGCCACCCGCCCGGGTAGGAACGGACTCAATCAGCCCCAGCATTTT. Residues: CATRPGRNGLNQPQHF.

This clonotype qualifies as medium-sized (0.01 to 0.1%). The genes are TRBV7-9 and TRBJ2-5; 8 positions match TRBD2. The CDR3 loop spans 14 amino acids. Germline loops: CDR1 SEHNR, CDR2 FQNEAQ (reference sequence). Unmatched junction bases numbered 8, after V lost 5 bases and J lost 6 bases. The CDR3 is CASSLASGSQTQYF. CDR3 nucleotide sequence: TGTGCCAGCAGCCTGGCGAGCGGGAGCCAGACCCAGTACTTC.

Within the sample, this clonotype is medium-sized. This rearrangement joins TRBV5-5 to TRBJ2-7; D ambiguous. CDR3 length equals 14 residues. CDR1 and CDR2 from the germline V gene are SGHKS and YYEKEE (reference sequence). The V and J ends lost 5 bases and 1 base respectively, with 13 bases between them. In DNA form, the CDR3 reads TGTGCCAGCAGAGTGGGCGCACTATCCTACGAGCAGTACTTC. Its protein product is CASRVGALSYEQYF.

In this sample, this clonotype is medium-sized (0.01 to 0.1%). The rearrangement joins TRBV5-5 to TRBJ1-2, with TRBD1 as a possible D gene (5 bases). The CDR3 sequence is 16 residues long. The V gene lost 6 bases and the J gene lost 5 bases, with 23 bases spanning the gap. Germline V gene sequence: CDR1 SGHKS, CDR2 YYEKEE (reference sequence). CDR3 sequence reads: CASTLTPGTIAYGYTF. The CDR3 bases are TGTGCCAGCACCCTCACGCCAGGGACGATCGCGTATGGCTACACCTTC.

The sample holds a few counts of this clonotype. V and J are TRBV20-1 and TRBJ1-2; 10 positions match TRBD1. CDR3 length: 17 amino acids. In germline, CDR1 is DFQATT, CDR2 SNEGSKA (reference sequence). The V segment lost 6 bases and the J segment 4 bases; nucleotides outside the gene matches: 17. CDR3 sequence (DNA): TGCAGTGCCGGAACAAAACTGACAGGGGGCTCCTTCTATGGCTACACCTTC. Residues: CSAGTKLTGGSFYGYTF.

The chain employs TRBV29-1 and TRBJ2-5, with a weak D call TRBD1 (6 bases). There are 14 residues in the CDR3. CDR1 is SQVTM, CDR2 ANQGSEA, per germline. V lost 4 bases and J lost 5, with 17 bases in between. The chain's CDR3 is CSVVGGTGRETQYF. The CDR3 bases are TGCAGCGTTGTTGGTGGAACAGGGCGGGAGACCCAGTACTTC. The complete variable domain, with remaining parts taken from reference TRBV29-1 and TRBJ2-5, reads SAVISQKPSRDICQRGTSLTIQCQVDSQVTMMFWYRQQPGQSLTLIATANQGSEATYESGFVIDKFPISRPNLTFSTLTVSNMSPEDSSIYLCSVVGGTGRETQYFGPGTRLLVL.

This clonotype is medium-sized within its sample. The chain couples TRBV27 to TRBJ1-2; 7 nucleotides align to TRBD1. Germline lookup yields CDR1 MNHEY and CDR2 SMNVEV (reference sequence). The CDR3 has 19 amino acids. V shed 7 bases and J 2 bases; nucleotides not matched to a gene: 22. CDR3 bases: TGTGCCAGCACCTCAGCTGTCGATACGGGGACAGCGATGAACTATGGCTACACCTTC. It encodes CASTSAVDTGTAMNYGYTF.

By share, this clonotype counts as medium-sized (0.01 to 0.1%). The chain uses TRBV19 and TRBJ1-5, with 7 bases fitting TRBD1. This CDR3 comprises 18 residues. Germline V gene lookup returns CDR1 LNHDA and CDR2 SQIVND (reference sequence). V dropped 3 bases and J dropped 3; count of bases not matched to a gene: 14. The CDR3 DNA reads TGTGCCAGTAGTATTGACAGGGCCGGGGGGGGAACCAATCAGCCCCAGCATTTT. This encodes CASSIDRAGGGTNQPQHF.

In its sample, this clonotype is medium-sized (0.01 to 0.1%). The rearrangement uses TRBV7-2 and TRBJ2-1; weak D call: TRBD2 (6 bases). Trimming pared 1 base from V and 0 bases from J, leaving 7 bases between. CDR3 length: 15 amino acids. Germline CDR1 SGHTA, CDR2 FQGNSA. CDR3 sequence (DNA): TGTGCCAGCAGCTTAGTCGGGAGCTCCTACAATGAGCAGTTCTTC. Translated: CASSLVGSSYNEQFF.

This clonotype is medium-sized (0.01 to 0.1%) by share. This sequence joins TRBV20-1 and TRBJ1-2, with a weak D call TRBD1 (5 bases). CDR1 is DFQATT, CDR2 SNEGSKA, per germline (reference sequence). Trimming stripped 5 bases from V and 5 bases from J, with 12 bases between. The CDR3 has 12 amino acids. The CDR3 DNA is TGCAGTGCTCCACAGGTGCCGTATGGCTACACCTTC. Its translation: CSAPQVPYGYTF.

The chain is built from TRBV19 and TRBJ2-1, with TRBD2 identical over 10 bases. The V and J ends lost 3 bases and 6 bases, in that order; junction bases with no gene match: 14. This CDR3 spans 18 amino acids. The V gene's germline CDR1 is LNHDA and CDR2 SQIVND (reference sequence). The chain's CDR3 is CASSIEGWASGGLNEQFF. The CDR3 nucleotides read TGTGCCAGTAGTATCGAAGGGTGGGCTAGCGGGGGCCTCAATGAGCAGTTCTTC.

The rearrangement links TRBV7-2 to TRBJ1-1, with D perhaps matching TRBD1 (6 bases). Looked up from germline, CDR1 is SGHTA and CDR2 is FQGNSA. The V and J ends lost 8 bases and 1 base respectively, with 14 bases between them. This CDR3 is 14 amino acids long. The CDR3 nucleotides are TGTGCCAGCGCTGTGGGGGCCCCGAACACTGAAGCTTTCTTT. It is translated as CASAVGAPNTEAFF.

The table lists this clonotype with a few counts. The CDR3 DNA reads TGTGCCAGCAGTTACGGTGAAATGAACACTGAAGCTTTCTTT. This translates into CASSYGEMNTEAFF. V usage is TRBV6-2 or TRBV6-3 and J usage is TRBJ1-1; D remains unclear. Trimming took 2 bases from V and 0 from J, leaving 7 bases between them. This CDR3 has 14 amino acids. Germline V CDR1 and CDR2: MNHEY, SVGEGT.

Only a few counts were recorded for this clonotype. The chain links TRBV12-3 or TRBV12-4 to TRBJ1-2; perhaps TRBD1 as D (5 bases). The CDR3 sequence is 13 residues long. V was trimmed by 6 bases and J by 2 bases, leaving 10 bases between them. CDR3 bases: TGTGCCAGCAGCCCCAGACAGAACTATGGCTACACCTTC. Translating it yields CASSPRQNYGYTF.

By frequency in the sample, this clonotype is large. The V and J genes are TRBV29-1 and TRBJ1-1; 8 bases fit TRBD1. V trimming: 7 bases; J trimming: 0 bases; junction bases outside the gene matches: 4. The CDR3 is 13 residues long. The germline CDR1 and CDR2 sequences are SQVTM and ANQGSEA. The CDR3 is CSARTGLNTEAFF. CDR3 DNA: TGCAGCGCCCGGACAGGGCTGAACACTGAAGCTTTCTTT.

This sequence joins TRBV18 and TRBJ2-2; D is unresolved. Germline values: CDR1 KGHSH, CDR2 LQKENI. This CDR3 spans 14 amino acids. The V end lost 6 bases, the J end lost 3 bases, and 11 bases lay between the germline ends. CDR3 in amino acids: CASSPYPYTGELFF. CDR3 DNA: TGTGCCAGCTCCCCCTACCCTTACACCGGGGAGCTGTTTTTT.